This entry features one TCR beta chain sequence. The specificity of this receptor is unknown. The record has no base qualities; no much larger clone is one base away. This entry belongs to a study of T cells after posttransplantation cyclophosphamide (dated by TCRdb to the mid-2010s). About the investigation overall: The study tracked T cell repertoire reconstitution by TRB sequencing after myeloablative bone marrow transplantation using posttransplantation cyclophosphamide as GVHD prophylaxis. TRB sequencing was performed on blood from all 35 or so PTCy patients with 1-year posttransplant specimens. In 3 patients, up to about 3 additional blood samples taken between 2 and 5.2 years after transplant also underwent TRB sequencing, as did pretransplant blood from a handful of patients. Because TRA and TRB clonality were tightly correlated in fewer than ten samples, subsequent TCR analyses were focused on TRB only. Public TRB sequences were compared against a database of over 3,000 sequences linked to responses to pathogens, tumor antigens, self-antigens and alloantigens. Antigen receptor sequencing was done on samples from 35 to 40 PTCy-treated patients and from approximately 17 related bone marrow donors of those patients. Summary of the overall study and its limitations: The TRB repertoires of T cells infiltrating skin or GI tract showed only limited overlap with the TRB repertoires of T cells in blood. Across the approximately 48 patients, TRB clonality was highly associated with recipient CMV seropositivity and CMV reactivation, and diversity with PTCy was similar to that in the CNI/methotrexate controls. Donor-recipient similarity was low at 1-2 months but increased during the first year, and donor CD8+ memory clones often dominated later blood repertoires.

The PTCy-treated patients were enrolled in a prospective multi-institutional clinical trial. Peripheral blood and bone marrow mononuclear cells were isolated by Ficoll-Hypaque density centrifugation and cryopreserved. The CDR3 runs 14 residues from the cysteine to the phenylalanine. The entry retains the CDR3 DNA only, 42 bases that are in frame from base 1. Relative to germline, V is missing 4 bases and J is missing 3 bases, with 6 bases of the junction outside any gene match. From a lookup of the germline V gene, CDR1 and CDR2 are MGHDK and SYGVNS. TRB sequencing used genomic DNA with the immunoSEQ assay at survey resolution or the hsTCRB kit. Regarding the original processing steps: Initial read processing used immunoSEQ software, and repertoire analyses used the LymphoSeq R package. For each TRB dataset, clonality was calculated as 1 minus normalized Shannon entropy, and the Gini coefficient was computed as well. Phenotypes of unsorted samples were inferred by mapping TRB sequences from sorted subsets of the recipient or donor onto the same recipient's unsorted samples. This immuneACCESS table, as held by TCRdb, lists in-frame sequences with V and J called but not all clones. Of the missing ones, under half trace to an unresolved V gene in checked studies; the others have no known cause. That table furnishes V, J and clone size, whereas the DNA furnished D and trimming. For this sample the table gives some 52,000 clones, of which around 84% were detected only once. Less than 3.5% of the sample lies in the top ten.

The sample taken for sequencing was PBMCs. The receptor's source is a man between 25 and 39 years old with a blood cancer, CMV-positive, and with a related stem cell donor. This receptor chain uses TRBV25-1 and TRBJ2-7, with 7 junctional bases fitting TRBD1. The CDR3 is CASSGTGAFYEQYF. The nucleotide sequence is TGTGCCAGCAGTGGAACAGGGGCGTTCTACGAGCAGTACTTC.